What follows is one T cell receptor beta chain and its context. As yet, its antigen is unknown. CDR1 and CDR2 from the germline V gene are LNHNV and YYDKDF (reference sequence). This CDR3 spans 17 amino acids. The ends lost 3 bases at V and 5 bases at J; junction bases unmatched: 12. This record comes from a study of T cell responses to AZD1222 COVID-19 vaccine. Study results and caveats: White British donors predominated, females outnumbered males, and clonal diversity was possibly underestimated. Repertoires in all cases were sampled only once the peak T cell response had passed.

Profiling relied on immunoSEQ multiplex PCR, and the TCRdb table lists in-frame clones only, not all of them. Seen here are 79,000 or so clones, more than 70% observed once, and the top ten hold approximately 5.3%. Pooled samples include second doses given at about 4 or 12 weeks. The sequence came from an adult who received the AZD1222 COVID-19 vaccine. This rearrangement joins TRBV15 to TRBJ2-1; 8 positions match TRBD1. Specimen: peripheral blood, collected 28 days after the second AZD1222 dose. The CDR3 loop reads CATSSGQGMGQNNEQFF. In DNA form, the CDR3 reads TGTGCCACCAGCAGTGGACAGGGAATGGGGCAAAACAATGAGCAGTTCTTC. Full variable domain (remainder filled in from reference TRBV15 and TRBJ2-1): DAMVIQNPRYQVTQFGKPVTLSCSQTLNHNVMYWYQQKSSQAPKLLFHYYDKDFNNEADTPDNFQSRRPNTSFCFLDIRSPGLGDTAMYLCATSSGQGMGQNNEQFFGPGTRLTVL.